The sequence of this T cell receptor beta chain was determined in a study of T-cell reconstitution after alpha-beta-depleted transplantation in children. The CDR3 has 18 amino acids. V lost 0 bases, J lost 0 bases, and 4 bases stayed unmatched. The V gene's germline CDR1 is LGHDT and CDR2 YNNKEL (reference sequence). TCRbeta library preparation incorporated unique molecular identifiers. TCRdb reprocessed the PCR reads via MiXCR and lists one record per CDR3 protein. This sample carries around 400,000 distinct CDR3 sequences, roughly a tenth of them seen once, and the ten largest clones take approximately 5%.

The rearrangement joins TRBV3-1 to TRBJ2-1; TRBD2 matches 11 bases. This material consisted of PBMCs from the stem cell graft donor, taken from the stem cell graft. The origin of this receptor is a human donor who donated a stem cell graft to a child with acute myeloid leukemia. The DNA for the CDR3 is TGTGCCAGCAGCCAAGATACTAGCGGGAGCTACTCCTACAATGAGCAGTTCTTC. This codes for CASSQDTSGSYSYNEQFF.